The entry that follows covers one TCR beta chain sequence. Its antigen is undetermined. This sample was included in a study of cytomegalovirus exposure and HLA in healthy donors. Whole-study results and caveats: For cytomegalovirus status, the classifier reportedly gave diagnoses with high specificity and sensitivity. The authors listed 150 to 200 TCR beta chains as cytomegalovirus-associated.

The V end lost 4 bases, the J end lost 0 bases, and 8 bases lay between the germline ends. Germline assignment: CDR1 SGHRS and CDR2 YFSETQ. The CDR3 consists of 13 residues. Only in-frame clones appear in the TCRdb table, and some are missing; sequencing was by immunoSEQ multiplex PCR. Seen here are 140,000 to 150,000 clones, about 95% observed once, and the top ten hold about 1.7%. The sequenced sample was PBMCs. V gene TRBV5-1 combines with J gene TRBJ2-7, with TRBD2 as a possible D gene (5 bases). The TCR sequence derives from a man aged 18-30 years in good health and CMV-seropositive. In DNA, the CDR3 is TGCGCCAGCAGCCAGAGGGACTCCTACGAGCAGTACTTC. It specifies CASSQRDSYEQYF.